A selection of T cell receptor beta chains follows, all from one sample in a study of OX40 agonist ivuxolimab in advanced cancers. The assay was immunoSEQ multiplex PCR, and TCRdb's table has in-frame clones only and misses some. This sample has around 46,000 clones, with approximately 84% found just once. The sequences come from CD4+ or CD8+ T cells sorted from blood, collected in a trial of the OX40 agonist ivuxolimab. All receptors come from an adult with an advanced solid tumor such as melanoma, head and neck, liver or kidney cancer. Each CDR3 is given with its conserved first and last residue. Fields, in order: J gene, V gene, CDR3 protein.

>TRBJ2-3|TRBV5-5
CASSRLAGGPADTQYF
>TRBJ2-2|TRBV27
CASSPEDGGTPGSCFF
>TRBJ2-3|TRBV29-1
CSVAGLAGNFDTQYF
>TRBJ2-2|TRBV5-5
CETRALLGGGELFF
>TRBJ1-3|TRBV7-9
CASSLGPNTIYF
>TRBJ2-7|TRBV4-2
CASSQEYGTYEQYF
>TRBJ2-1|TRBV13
CASSLGGGLNEQFF
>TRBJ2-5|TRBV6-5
CASSYLTGEETQYF
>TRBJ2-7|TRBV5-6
CASSLDGAYEQYF
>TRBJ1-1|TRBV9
CASGRNTEAFF
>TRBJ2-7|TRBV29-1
CSVEAQGPLSYEQYF